This T cell receptor (beta chain) originates from a study of metastatic and nonmetastatic thyroid tumors. Study context: Samples came from malignant and benign thyroid patients, and repertoires were compared across blood and tumor or nodule tissue.

Methods used by the authors: Between-group CDR3 differences, defined by clinicopathological status, yielded a distant-metastasis classifier for papillary thyroid cancer. TCRdb re-called clones via MiXCR from the PCR reads. Here the V and J calls rest on TCRdb's processing, not on the authors' analysis. The top ten clones hold around 3.4% of a sample with about 46,000 clones, more than 20% of them seen once. In its sample, this clone was seen many times. Patients underwent thyroid surgery, and none had received any treatment before it. Sequenced sample: blood. This clonotype was obtained from a male donor with papillary thyroid cancer or a benign thyroid nodule (not recorded which). Some clones in this sample may be carry-over from other donors' samples.

CDR3 sequence: CSARNVERGGDSEQYF. DNA of the CDR3: TGCAGTGCTAGAAACGTCGAGCGGGGCGGAGATAGCGAGCAGTACTTC. The chain uses TRBV20-1 and TRBJ2-7; 7 positions agree with TRBD2. Germline V gene data show CDR1 as DFQATT and CDR2 as SNEGSKA (reference sequence). Trimming took 2 bases from V and 6 from J; bases not matched to a gene: 16. There are 16 residues in the CDR3.